This record concerns one T cell receptor beta chain sequence. Its antigen is still unknown. Treatment reported: roughly 10-day PBMC culture with coronavirus spike peptide pools or control peptides (ViraFEST assay). CD4+ T-cell collection from the unexposed donor predated the COVID-19 pandemic (2011-2018). ViraFEST grew antigen-specific T cells using peptide pools, then sequenced TCRs. The germline gives CDR1 MNHNY, CDR2 SVGAGI (reference sequence). This CDR3 is 14 amino acids long. V was shortened by 6 bases and J by 4 bases, with 13 bases between the two germline ends. This sample is part of a study of vaccination and CD4 T cells after COVID-19. At the level of the study: In the convalescent cohort, there were six males and four females, two of them Hispanic. Overlapping spike peptides from SARS-CoV-2, HCoV-NL63, HCoV-OC43 and HCoV-229E served to stimulate the cells. Median time from second vaccine dose to sampling was around 72 days (14 to 241).

Cultured CD4+ T cells had their DNA profiled by the Oncomine TCR Beta short-read assay. TCRdb ran MiXCR on the PCR reads and lists one entry per CDR3 protein. Among over 8,500 distinct CDR3 sequences listed, around three fifths were seen once. J is TRBJ1-3 and V is TRBV6-6; perhaps TRBD1 as D (5 bases). The sequence was obtained from a human donor in good health. The sequenced sample was CD4+ T cells from blood, cultured in vitro. Here the CDR3 DNA reads TGTGCCAGCAGGCGGGGGGGGGAAGGAAACACCATATATTTT. Translated, it gives CASRRGGEGNTIYF.